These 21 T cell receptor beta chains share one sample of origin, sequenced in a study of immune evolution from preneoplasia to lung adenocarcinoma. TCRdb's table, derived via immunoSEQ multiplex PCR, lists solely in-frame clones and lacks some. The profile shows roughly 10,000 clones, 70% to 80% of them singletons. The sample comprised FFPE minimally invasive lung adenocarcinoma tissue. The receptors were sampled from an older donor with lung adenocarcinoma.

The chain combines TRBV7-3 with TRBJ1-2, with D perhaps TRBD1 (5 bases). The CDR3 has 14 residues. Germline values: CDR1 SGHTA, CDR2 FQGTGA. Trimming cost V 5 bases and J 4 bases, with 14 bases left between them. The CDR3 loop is CASSPGGASYGYTF. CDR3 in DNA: TGTGCCAGCAGCCCGGGGGGAGCCAGCTATGGCTACACCTTC. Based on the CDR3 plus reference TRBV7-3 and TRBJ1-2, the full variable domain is GAGVSQTPSNKVTEKGKYVELRCDPISGHTALYWYRQSLGQGPEFLIYFQGTGAADDSGLPNDRFFAVRPEGSVSTLKIQRTERGDSAVYLCASSPGGASYGYTFGSGTRLTVV.

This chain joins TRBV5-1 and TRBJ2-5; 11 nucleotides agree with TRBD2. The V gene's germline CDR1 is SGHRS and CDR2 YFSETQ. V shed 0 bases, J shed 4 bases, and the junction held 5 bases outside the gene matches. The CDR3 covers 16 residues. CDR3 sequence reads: CASSLDLAGGGETQYF. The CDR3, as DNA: TGCGCCAGCAGCTTGGATCTAGCGGGAGGAGGAGAGACCCAGTACTTC.

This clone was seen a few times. Written as DNA, the CDR3 is TGTGCCAGCAGCTTAGGGGACAGGGCAAGTGAAGCTTTCTTT. Protein: CASSLGDRASEAFF. The genes are TRBV13 and TRBJ1-1; 8 positions agree with TRBD1. This CDR3 is built from 14 residues. V lost 0 bases to trimming and J lost 7 bases; unmatched junction nucleotides: 4. In germline, CDR1 is PRHDT, CDR2 FYEKMQ (reference sequence).

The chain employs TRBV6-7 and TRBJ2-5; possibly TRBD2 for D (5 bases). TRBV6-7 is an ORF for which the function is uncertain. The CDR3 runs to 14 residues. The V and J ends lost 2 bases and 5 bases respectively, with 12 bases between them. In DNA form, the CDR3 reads TGTGCCAGCAGTTACAACAGCGGTAGGGAGACCCAGTACTTC. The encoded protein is CASSYNSGRETQYF.

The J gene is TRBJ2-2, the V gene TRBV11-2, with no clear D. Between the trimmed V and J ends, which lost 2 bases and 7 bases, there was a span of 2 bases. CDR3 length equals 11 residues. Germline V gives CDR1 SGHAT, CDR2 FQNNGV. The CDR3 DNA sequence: TGTGCCAGCAGCTTACACGGGGAGCTGTTTTTT. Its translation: CASSLHGELFF.

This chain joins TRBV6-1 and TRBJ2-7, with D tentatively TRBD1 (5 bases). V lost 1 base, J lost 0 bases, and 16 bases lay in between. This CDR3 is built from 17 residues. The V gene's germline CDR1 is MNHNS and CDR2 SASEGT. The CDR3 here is CASSEGFGRANSYEQYF. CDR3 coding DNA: TGTGCCAGCAGTGAAGGTTTCGGCAGGGCGAACTCCTACGAGCAGTACTTC.

In DNA form, the CDR3 reads TGTGCCAGCAGTGACTCGACTAGCGGGAGCCACAATGAGCAGTTCTTC. Protein product: CASSDSTSGSHNEQFF. The chain combines TRBV6-4 with TRBJ2-1; TRBD2 matches at 12 bases. The CDR3 runs to 16 residues. V shed 0 bases, J shed 5 bases, and the junction held 2 bases outside the gene matches. Germline V lookup: CDR1 MRHNA, CDR2 SNTAGT.

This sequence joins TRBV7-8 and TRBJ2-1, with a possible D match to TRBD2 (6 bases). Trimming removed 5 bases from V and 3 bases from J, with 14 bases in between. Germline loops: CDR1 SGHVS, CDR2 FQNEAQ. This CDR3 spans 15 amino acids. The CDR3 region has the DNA TGTGCCAGCAGCCCCCGGGACTTCAGCTACAATGAGCAGTTCTTC. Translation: CASSPRDFSYNEQFF.

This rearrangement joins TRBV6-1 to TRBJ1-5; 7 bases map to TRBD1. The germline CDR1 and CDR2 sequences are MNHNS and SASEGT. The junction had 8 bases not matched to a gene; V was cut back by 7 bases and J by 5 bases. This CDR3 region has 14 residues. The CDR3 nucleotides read TGTGCCAGCAAGGAACTTACAGGGGATCAGCCCCAGCATTTT. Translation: CASKELTGDQPQHF.

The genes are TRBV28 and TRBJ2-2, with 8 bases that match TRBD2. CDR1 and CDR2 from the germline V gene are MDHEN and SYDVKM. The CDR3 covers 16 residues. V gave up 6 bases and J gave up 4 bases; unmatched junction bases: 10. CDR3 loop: CASREDLSGSTGELFF. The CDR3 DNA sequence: TGTGCCAGCAGGGAAGACTTAAGCGGGAGCACCGGGGAGCTGTTTTTT.

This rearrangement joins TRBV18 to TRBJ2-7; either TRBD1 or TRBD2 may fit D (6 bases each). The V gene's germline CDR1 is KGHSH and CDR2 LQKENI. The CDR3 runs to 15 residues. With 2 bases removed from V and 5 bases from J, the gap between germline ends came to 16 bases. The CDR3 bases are TGTGCCAGCTCACCAAGTGGGACGGGGGCGGACGAGCAGTACTTC. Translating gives CASSPSGTGADEQYF.

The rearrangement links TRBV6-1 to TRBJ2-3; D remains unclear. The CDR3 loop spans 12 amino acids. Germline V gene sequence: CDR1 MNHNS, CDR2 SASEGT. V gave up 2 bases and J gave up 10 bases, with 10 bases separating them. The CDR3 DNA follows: TGTGCCAGCAGTGAATACCTCCGTTCGCAGTATTTT. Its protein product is CASSEYLRSQYF.

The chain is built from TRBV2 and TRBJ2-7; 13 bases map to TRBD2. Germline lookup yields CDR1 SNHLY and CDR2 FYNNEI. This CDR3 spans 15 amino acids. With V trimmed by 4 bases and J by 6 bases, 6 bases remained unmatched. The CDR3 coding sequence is TGTGCCAGCAGTGGAGGACTAGCGGGAGTAGTCGAGCAGTACTTC. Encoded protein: CASSGGLAGVVEQYF.

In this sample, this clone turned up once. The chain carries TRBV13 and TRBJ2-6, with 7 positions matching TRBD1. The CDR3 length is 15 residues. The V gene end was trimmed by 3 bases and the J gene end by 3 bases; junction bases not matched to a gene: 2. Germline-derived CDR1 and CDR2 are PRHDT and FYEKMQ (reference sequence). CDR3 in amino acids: CASSFWDSGANVLTF. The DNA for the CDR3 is TGTGCCAGCAGCTTTTGGGACAGTGGGGCCAACGTCCTGACTTTC.

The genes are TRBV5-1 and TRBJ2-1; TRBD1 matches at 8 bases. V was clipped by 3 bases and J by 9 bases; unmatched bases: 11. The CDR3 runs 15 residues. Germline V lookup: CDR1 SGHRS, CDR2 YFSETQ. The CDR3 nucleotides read TGCGCCAGCAGCTCCCGGGACAGGATAATCACTGAGCAGTTCTTC. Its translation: CASSSRDRIITEQFF.

For the CDR3, the DNA is TGTGCCAGCAGCACTTCTTACAGGGAGGGGGACACTGAAGCTTTCTTT. Protein product: CASSTSYREGDTEAFF. V is TRBV5-6 and J is TRBJ1-1, with TRBD1 as a possible D gene (6 bases). Trimming stripped 4 bases from V and 3 bases from J, with 19 bases between. The CDR3 contains 16 residues. Germline CDR1 reads SGHDT; CDR2 reads YYEEEE.

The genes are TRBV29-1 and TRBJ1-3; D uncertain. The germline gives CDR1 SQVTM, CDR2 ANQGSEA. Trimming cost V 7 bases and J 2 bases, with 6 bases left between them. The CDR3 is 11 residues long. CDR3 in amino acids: CSGRTGNTIYF. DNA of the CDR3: TGCAGCGGGAGGACTGGAAACACCATATATTTT. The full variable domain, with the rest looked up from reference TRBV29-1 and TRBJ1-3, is SAVISQKPSRDICQRGTSLTIQCQVDSQVTMMFWYRQQPGQSLTLIATANQGSEATYESGFVIDKFPISRPNLTFSTLTVSNMSPEDSSIYLCSGRTGNTIYFGEGSWLTVV.

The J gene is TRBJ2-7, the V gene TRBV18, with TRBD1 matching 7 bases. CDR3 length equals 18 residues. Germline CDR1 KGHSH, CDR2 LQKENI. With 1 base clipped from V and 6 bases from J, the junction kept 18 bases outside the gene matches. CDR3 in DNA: TGTGCCAGCTCACCACGAGGGGGCCGAATAGCACGGTTGGGCGAGCAGTACTTC. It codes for CASSPRGGRIARLGEQYF.

The DNA for the CDR3 is TGTGCCAGCTCACCACCCGGACTAGCGGGGGGGGGCTACAATGAGCAGTTCTTC. It is translated as CASSPPGLAGGGYNEQFF. The chain uses TRBV18 and TRBJ2-1, with TRBD2 matching over 15 bases. The J segment lost 3 bases and the V segment lost 0 bases, leaving 3 bases of the junction unmatched. The germline CDR1 and CDR2 sequences are KGHSH and LQKENI. The CDR3 has 18 amino acids.

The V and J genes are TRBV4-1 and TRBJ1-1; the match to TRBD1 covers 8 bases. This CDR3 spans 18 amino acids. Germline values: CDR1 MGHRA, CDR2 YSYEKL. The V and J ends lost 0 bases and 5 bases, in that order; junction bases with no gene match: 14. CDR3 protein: CASSQEVGTGLLRTEAFF. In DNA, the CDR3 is TGCGCCAGCAGCCAAGAGGTCGGGACAGGCCTCTTAAGGACTGAAGCTTTCTTT.

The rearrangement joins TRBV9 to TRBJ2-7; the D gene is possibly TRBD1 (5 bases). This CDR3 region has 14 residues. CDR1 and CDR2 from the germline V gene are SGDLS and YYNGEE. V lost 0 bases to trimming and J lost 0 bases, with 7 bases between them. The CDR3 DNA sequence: TGTGCCAGCAGCGTAGAGGGGAACTCCTACGAGCAGTACTTC. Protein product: CASSVEGNSYEQYF.